Reported below is one T cell receptor (beta chain). This CDR3 comprises 15 residues. Trimming cost V 4 bases and J 9 bases, with 19 bases left between them. Germline CDR1 MNHEY, CDR2 SMNVEV (reference sequence). The sample is drawn from a study of T cell changes during pregnancy in multiple sclerosis. Sequencing was performed with immunoSEQ multiplex PCR; in TCRdb, only in-frame clones are kept and a portion is missing. The sample contains some 52,000 clones, 80% to 95% of which appear only once. The chain links TRBV27 to TRBJ1-5, with D tentatively TRBD1 (5 bases). The sample here was CD4+ T cells from peripheral blood mononuclear cells, taken in the third trimester of pregnancy. The TCR comes from a female donor with multiple sclerosis, enrolled in a pregnancy study. CDR3 region: CASSSRAPGRRPQHF. The CDR3, as DNA: TGTGCCAGCAGTTCCAGGGCCCCCGGACGTCGGCCCCAGCATTTT.